These 30 T cell receptor beta chains were all obtained from the same sample, sequenced in a study of T cells after somatic rescue of genetic block. Sequencing was performed with immunoSEQ multiplex PCR; in TCRdb, only in-frame clones are kept and a portion is missing. The data show fewer than 15,000 clones, roughly three quarters seen once. Sequencing was done on a sample of peripheral blood mononuclear cells (PBMCs). The receptors were gathered from a man younger than 35.

This sequence joins TRBV10-3 and TRBJ2-5; D may be TRBD2 (6 bases). The germline V gene encodes CDR1 ENHRY and CDR2 SYGVKD. CDR3 length equals 14 residues. With 7 bases removed from V and 11 bases from J, the gap between germline ends came to 23 bases. The CDR3 here is CAITGTAEIREQYF. In DNA, the CDR3 is TGTGCCATCACTGGGACGGCGGAGATTCGGGAGCAGTACTTC.

The chain links TRBV27 to TRBJ2-2; 8 bases fit TRBD2. The CDR3 spans 16 residues. Trimming cost V 6 bases and J 5 bases; bases outside gene matches: 11. Germline CDR1 is MNHEY and CDR2 is SMNVEV (reference sequence). The CDR3 is CASRAWGSGGTGELFF. CDR3 sequence (DNA): TGTGCCAGCAGGGCGTGGGGAAGCGGGGGAACCGGGGAGCTGTTTTTT.

The table lists this clone with a few counts. The chain carries TRBV18 and TRBJ2-5, with D uncertain. Germline CDR1 is KGHSH and CDR2 is LQKENI. V lost 3 bases and J 1 base, leaving 3 bases between the germline ends. The CDR3 totals 12 residues. Here the CDR3 DNA reads TGTGCCAGCTCACCTTCCCAAGAGACCCAGTACTTC. The encoded protein is CASSPSQETQYF.

This clone was counted a single time. The CDR3 region is CASSFLATNEKLFF. The CDR3 DNA reads as TGTGCCAGCAGCTTCCTTGCAACTAATGAAAAACTGTTTTTT. The rearrangement uses TRBV11-2 and TRBJ1-4, with D uncertain. CDR3 size: 14 residues. The germline gives CDR1 SGHAT, CDR2 FQNNGV. Trimming left V 3 bases short and J 0 bases short, with 5 bases between. The whole variable domain, filled in from reference TRBV11-2 and TRBJ1-4, reads EAGVAQSPRYKIIEKRQSVAFWCNPISGHATLYWYQQILGQGPKLLIQFQNNGVVDDSQLPKDRFSAERLKGVDSTLKIQPAKLEDSAVYLCASSFLATNEKLFFGSGTQLSVL.

This chain connects TRBV9 to TRBJ2-1, with 8 bases aligning to TRBD2. There are 14 residues in the CDR3. V shed 2 bases, J shed 12 bases, and the junction held 10 bases outside the gene matches. Germline CDR1 SGDLS, CDR2 YYNGEE. DNA of the CDR3: TGTGCCAGCAGCGTGAGCGGGAGTATGGGTGGGCAGTTCTTC. This translates into CASSVSGSMGGQFF.

This clone was seen only a few times. The chain couples TRBV15 to TRBJ1-3; D unclear. CDR1 and CDR2 from the germline V gene are LNHNV and YYDKDF (reference sequence). Trimming cost V 7 bases and J 5 bases, with 9 bases left between them. This CDR3 has 12 residues. CDR3 DNA sequence: TGTGCCACCAAAGACAACCGAAACACCATATATTTT. It yields the protein CATKDNRNTIYF.

A remark on this clone: Mismatch with germline at one junction end may stem from a read error. In the same sample, other DNA sequences code for this CDR3. The chain combines TRBV5-7 with TRBJ2-2; TRBD2 matches at 7 bases. TRBV5-7 is treated as an ORF (open reading frame) with a function not yet certain. The CDR3 has 17 residues. DNA of the CDR3: TGTGCCAGCAGCTTGGTAGGGCGGGAGAGTCGCACCGGGGAACTGTTTTTT. Translated, it gives CASSLVGRESRTGELFF.

The chain joins TRBV6-6 to TRBJ2-7; D possibly uses TRBD1 or TRBD2 (6 bases each). Germline-derived CDR1 and CDR2 are MNHNY and SVGAGI (reference sequence). This CDR3 contains 15 residues. V dropped 0 bases and J dropped 7 bases, with 16 bases sitting between them. CDR3 nucleotides: TGTGCCAGCAGTTACTCGGGGGGCGGGATGGGGGAGCAGTACTTC. Its protein product is CASSYSGGGMGEQYF.

The chain recombines TRBV7-9 with TRBJ2-7; D gene unclear. The CDR3 contains 12 residues. Germline V gives CDR1 SEHNR, CDR2 FQNEAQ (reference sequence). Trimming shortened V by 1 base and J by 3 bases, and 4 bases separated the two germline ends. The CDR3 DNA reads as TGTGCCAGCAGCTTAGTCGGCTACGAGCAGTACTTC. Translating it yields CASSLVGYEQYF.

The V and J genes are TRBV10-1 and TRBJ2-1; weak D call: TRBD2 (6 bases). Per germline, CDR1 WNHNN and CDR2 SYGVQD (reference sequence). V was cut by 1 base and J by 9 bases, with 13 bases left in between. This CDR3 has 14 amino acids. CDR3 coding DNA: TGCGCCAGCAGTGAGTATTCTGGAGGGCCTGAGCAGTTCTTC. It yields the protein CASSEYSGGPEQFF.

The CDR3 spells CASSVVPSGLAGHNEQFF. In DNA, the CDR3 is TGTGCCAGCAGCGTAGTGCCCTCCGGACTAGCGGGCCACAATGAGCAGTTCTTC. The gene calls are TRBV9 and TRBJ2-1; 11 bases match TRBD2. With 0 bases clipped from V and 5 bases from J, the junction kept 10 bases outside the gene matches. CDR3 length: 18 residues. Looked up from germline, CDR1 is SGDLS and CDR2 is YYNGEE.

This clone was seen a handful of times. This chain connects TRBV5-4 to TRBJ1-5; a possible D gene is TRBD1 (5 bases). The length of the CDR3 is 17 residues. V was clipped by 0 bases and J by 0 bases, with 13 bases between them. The germline CDR1 and CDR2 sequences are SGHNT and YYREEE (reference sequence). The CDR3 here is CASSLAGTVYSNQPQHF. The CDR3, as DNA: TGTGCCAGCAGCTTGGCCGGGACGGTCTATAGCAATCAGCCCCAGCATTTT. The entire variable domain, with the rest obtained from reference TRBV5-4 and TRBJ1-5, is as follows: ETGVTQSPTHLIKTRGQQVTLRCSSQSGHNTVSWYQQALGQGPQFIFQYYREEENGRGNFPPRFSGLQFPNYSSELNVNALELDDSALYLCASSLAGTVYSNQPQHFGDGTRLSIL.

This chain uses TRBV27 with TRBJ2-4, with TRBD1 as a possible D gene (6 bases). V lost 2 bases, J lost 5 bases, and 10 bases lay in between. The CDR3 consists of 14 residues. Germline lookup yields CDR1 MNHEY and CDR2 SMNVEV (reference sequence). CDR3 bases: TGTGCCAGCAGTTTAGTACAGGGTCAAAACATTCAGTACTTC. This codes for CASSLVQGQNIQYF.

CDR3 sequence: CASSGSGDEQYF. The CDR3 coding sequence is TGTGCCAGCTCCGGGTCCGGGGACGAGCAGTACTTC. The chain combines TRBV18 with TRBJ2-7, with D perhaps TRBD2 (5 bases). Germline lookup yields CDR1 KGHSH and CDR2 LQKENI. The CDR3 runs 12 residues. Trimming left V 6 bases short and J 5 bases short, with 11 bases between.

The chain links TRBV27 to TRBJ1-2; D may be TRBD1 (5 bases). The CDR3 is 14 amino acids. The germline V gene has CDR1 MNHEY and CDR2 SMNVEV (reference sequence). The V end lost 3 bases, the J end lost 3 bases, and 11 bases lay between the germline ends. CDR3 sequence reads: CASSLGRGYYGYTF. The CDR3 nucleotides are TGTGCCAGCAGTTTGGGGAGGGGCTACTATGGCTACACCTTC.

A single count supports this clone. The gene calls are TRBV2 and TRBJ2-7; TRBD1 aligns across 7 bases. With 6 bases clipped from V and 5 bases from J, the junction kept 10 bases outside the gene matches. The CDR3 spans 14 residues. CDR1 is SNHLY and CDR2 is FYNNEI in the germline V gene. The CDR3 protein is CASRADRESHEQYF. The DNA for the CDR3 is TGTGCCAGCAGAGCTGACAGGGAGTCCCACGAGCAGTACTTC.

Comment on this clone: This specimen includes other DNA sequences encoding the same CDR3. This chain links TRBV30 with TRBJ2-1; no definite D call. V was shortened by 4 bases and J by 15 bases, with 16 bases between the two germline ends. The germline V gene has CDR1 GTSNPN and CDR2 SVGIG (reference sequence). The CDR3 extends over 11 amino acids. The CDR3 nucleotides read TGTGCCTGGATGGGTCAGTCGGTCTGGTTCTTC. It specifies CAWMGQSVWFF.

The V and J genes are TRBV6-5 and TRBJ2-7, with D tentatively TRBD1 (5 bases). This CDR3 has 11 residues. Trimming left V 6 bases short and J 8 bases short, with 11 bases between. Looked up from germline, CDR1 is MNHEY and CDR2 is SVGAGI. CDR3 loop: CASSQRQKQYF. CDR3 coding DNA: TGTGCCAGCAGCCAACGACAGAAGCAGTACTTC.

The chain couples TRBV18 to TRBJ1-5, with a tentative D call TRBD1 (5 bases). The CDR3 covers 16 residues. Trimming shortened V by 6 bases and J by 3 bases, and 18 bases separated the two germline ends. From germline, CDR1 is KGHSH and CDR2 LQKENI. The CDR3: CASSPSTGQSNQPQHF. As DNA, the CDR3 is TGTGCCAGCTCCCCCTCCACGGGGCAGTCCAATCAGCCCCAGCATTTT.

The table lists this clone with a count of one. The chain recombines TRBV10-3 with TRBJ2-5, with D perhaps assigned TRBD1 or TRBD2 (5 bases each). TRBJ2-7 explains the end of the DNA better; the J call may be wrong. Germline V lookup: CDR1 ENHRY, CDR2 SYGVKD. The CDR3 totals 14 residues. CDR3 region: CAISELLGVYEQYF. CDR3 coding DNA: TGTGCCATCAGTGAGCTTTTGGGGGTCTACGAGCAGTACTTC.

There are a few counts of this clone. The chain has TRBV29-1 and TRBJ2-2; D might be TRBD1 (5 bases). The CDR3 consists of 13 residues. Per the germline V gene, CDR1 is SQVTM and CDR2 is ANQGSEA. CDR3 sequence reads: CNSVWGITGELFF. For the CDR3, the DNA is TGCAACAGCGTCTGGGGCATCACCGGGGAGCTGTTTTTT.

The chain has TRBV2 and TRBJ1-1; 12 bases align to TRBD1. The CDR3 spans 15 residues. Germline trimming cut 10 bases from V and 1 base from J; bases unmatched to any gene: 7. Germline-derived CDR1 and CDR2 are SNHLY and FYNNEI. CDR3 bases: TGTGCCAACAACCGGGACAGGGGGCGGAACACTGAAGCTTTCTTT. This gives the protein CANNRDRGRNTEAFF.

This sequence joins TRBV28 and TRBJ2-5, with D hard to call. Trimming stripped 5 bases from V and 7 bases from J, with 11 bases between. Germline CDR1 reads MDHEN; CDR2 reads SYDVKM. The CDR3 totals 12 residues. The CDR3 here is CASSPMTRTQYF. CDR3 bases: TGTGCCAGCAGTCCCATGACACGGACCCAGTACTTC. The full variable domain, completed using reference TRBV28 and TRBJ2-5, is DVKVTQSSRYLVKRTGEKVFLECVQDMDHENMFWYRQDPGLGLRLIYFSYDVKMKEKGDIPEGYSVSREKKERFSLILESASTNQTSMYLCASSPMTRTQYFGPGTRLLVL.

The CDR3 DNA reads as TGTGCCAGCAGTTACTCAAGGAGGGGGCGGGAGACTGAAGCTTTCTTT. This gives the protein CASSYSRRGRETEAFF. V is TRBV6-5 and J is TRBJ1-1; TRBD1 matches 7 bases. V lost 0 bases to trimming and J lost 5 bases; unmatched junction nucleotides: 9. There are 16 residues in the CDR3. CDR1 MNHEY and CDR2 SVGAGI come from the germline V gene.

This sequence joins TRBV25-1 and TRBJ1-2; 7 positions match TRBD1. This CDR3 comprises 15 residues. Trimming cost V 1 base and J 0 bases; bases outside gene matches: 2. Germline V gene lookup returns CDR1 MGHDK and CDR2 SYGVNS. CDR3 nucleotide sequence: TGTGCCAGCAGTGAATCGACAGGGCCTAACTATGGCTACACCTTC. It yields the protein CASSESTGPNYGYTF.

This clone was detected a few times. V is TRBV21-1 and J is TRBJ1-5. TRBV21-1 is annotated as a pseudogene. CDR3 length: 15 residues. DNA of the CDR3: TGTGCCAGCAGCTTCAGGGAGATTAACAATCAGCCCCAGCATTTT. Translation: CASSFREINNQPQHF.

Details on this clone: At one end the junction does not follow the germline gene, possibly because of a read error. The gene calls are TRBV7-3 and TRBJ1-1; D not resolved. CDR3 length: 13 residues. Germline V gene data show CDR1 as SGHTA and CDR2 as FQGTGA. CDR3 in amino acids: CASSPAGNSEAFF. CDR3 DNA sequence: TGTGCCAGCAGCCCGGCGGGGAACAGTGAAGCTTTCTTT.

The chain joins TRBV27 to TRBJ1-1; 10 nucleotides align to TRBD1. Germline lookup yields CDR1 MNHEY and CDR2 SMNVEV (reference sequence). The CDR3 contains 15 residues. V was pared by 5 bases and J by 5 bases, with 8 bases of the junction left unmatched. For the CDR3, the DNA is TGTGCCAGCAGTACTCGACAGGGGGCGAGGACTGAAGCTTTCTTT. As protein: CASSTRQGARTEAFF.

This CDR3 is CASTYRYRGLDTQYF. CDR3 DNA: TGTGCCAGTACCTATAGGTACAGGGGGCTAGATACGCAGTATTTT. This rearrangement joins TRBV19 to TRBJ2-3; 9 bases match TRBD1. The J segment lost 5 bases and the V segment lost 7 bases, leaving 10 bases of the junction unmatched. CDR3 length: 15 residues. Germline lookup yields CDR1 LNHDA and CDR2 SQIVND (reference sequence). Combining the CDR3 with reference TRBV19 and TRBJ2-3 gives the whole variable domain DGGITQSPKYLFRKEGQNVTLSCEQNLNHDAMYWYRQDPGQGLRLIYYSQIVNDFQKGDIAEGYSVSREKKESFPLTVTSAQKNPTAFYLCASTYRYRGLDTQYFGPGTRLTVL.

The chain links TRBV4-1 to TRBJ2-5; TRBD1 agrees at 7 bases. Per germline, CDR1 MGHRA and CDR2 YSYEKL. The length of the CDR3 is 18 residues. Trimming removed 0 bases from V and 0 bases from J; junction bases left unmatched: 10. CDR3 in amino acids: CASSQDLLGTGDQETQYF. CDR3 DNA: TGCGCCAGCAGCCAAGATCTGTTAGGAACAGGGGACCAAGAGACCCAGTACTTC.